What follows describes a single TCR beta chain. This entry belongs to a study of blood T cell repertoires in COVID-19. The table came from immunoSEQ multiplex PCR; TCRdb's copy has only in-frame clones and leaves some out. The sample includes approximately 300,000 clones, roughly nine tenths of them seen just once. The CDR3 consists of 15 residues. Per the germline V gene, CDR1 is SGHAT and CDR2 is FQNNGV. V was clipped by 5 bases and J by 7 bases; unmatched bases: 12. The sequenced material came from PBMCs or T cells enriched from blood (not recorded which). The clonotype originates from a woman younger than 30 who had recovered from COVID-19. The chain employs TRBV11-2 and TRBJ2-7; 9 bases line up with TRBD2. Here the CDR3 reads CASSIRAGGPQEQYF. CDR3 coding DNA: TGTGCCAGCAGCATAAGAGCGGGAGGACCGCAAGAGCAGTACTTC. Complete variable domain (other parts from reference TRBV11-2 and TRBJ2-7): EAGVAQSPRYKIIEKRQSVAFWCNPISGHATLYWYQQILGQGPKLLIQFQNNGVVDDSQLPKDRFSAERLKGVDSTLKIQPAKLEDSAVYLCASSIRAGGPQEQYFGPGTRLTVT.